A single sample is the source of the 26 T cell receptor beta chains below, sequenced in a study of cytotoxic CD8 clonotypes in ibrutinib-treated CLL. Sequencing used immunoSEQ multiplex PCR; TCRdb keeps in-frame clones, though not all of them. The table has fewer than 400,000 clones, roughly two thirds seen once; the top ten hold about 5.9%. The sequencing used PBMCs, collected after 36 months of ibrutinib treatment. These receptors came from a human donor with chronic lymphocytic leukemia.

This clone appeared a few times. V and J are TRBV7-8 and TRBJ2-7; D is unclear. The germline V gene has CDR1 SGHVS and CDR2 FQNEAQ. This CDR3 contains 18 residues. The V and J ends lost 7 bases and 5 bases respectively, with 30 bases between them. The CDR3 bases are TGTGCCAGCACCCCATTTTCCCGGCTAGGGATTCCTGTTAACGAGCAGTACTTC. Residues: CASTPFSRLGIPVNEQYF.

The chain joins TRBV19 to TRBJ2-7; D assignment may be TRBD1 or TRBD2 (5 bases each). The V end was cut by 2 bases, the J end by 1 base, with 15 bases between. The CDR3 is 16 residues long. Germline V CDR1 and CDR2: LNHDA, SQIVND (reference sequence). CDR3 DNA: TGTGCCAGTAGTATACGGGGCAGGGTGGGATCCTACGAGCAGTACTTC. Translation: CASSIRGRVGSYEQYF.

The chain is built from TRBV5-6 and TRBJ1-4; the match to TRBD1 covers 9 bases. V was pared by 0 bases and J by 7 bases, with 4 bases of the junction left unmatched. Germline V gives CDR1 SGHDT, CDR2 YYEEEE. The CDR3 length is 15 residues. The CDR3 DNA reads as TGTGCCAGCAGCTTGGTGGGACAGGGTACTGAAAAACTGTTTTTT. Encoded protein: CASSLVGQGTEKLFF.

The chain joins TRBV27 to TRBJ2-2, with 8 positions matching TRBD1. With 5 bases clipped from V and 7 bases from J, the junction kept 9 bases outside the gene matches. The CDR3 spans 15 residues. CDR1 and CDR2 from the germline V gene are MNHEY and SMNVEV (reference sequence). CDR3 amino acids: CASSLSGGRSGELFF. Written as DNA, the CDR3 is TGTGCCAGCAGTCTCTCAGGGGGCCGTAGCGGGGAGCTGTTTTTT.

The J gene is TRBJ2-7, the V gene TRBV19; 9 bases align to TRBD1. The CDR3 length is 15 residues. V was pared by 7 bases and J by 7 bases, with 14 bases of the junction left unmatched. Germline CDR1 is LNHDA and CDR2 is SQIVND (reference sequence). The CDR3 DNA reads as TGTGCCAGTACCCCTCCGGGACAGGGATCTCATGAGCAGTACTTC. It translates to CASTPPGQGSHEQYF.

This chain uses TRBV29-1 with TRBJ2-7; TRBD1 matches at 8 bases. Germline trimming cut 2 bases from V and 4 bases from J; bases unmatched to any gene: 10. This CDR3 comprises 15 residues. CDR1 and CDR2 from the germline V gene are SQVTM and ANQGSEA. The CDR3 region is CSVEPTGTGRYEQYF. For the CDR3, the DNA is TGCAGCGTTGAACCTACCGGGACAGGACGGTACGAGCAGTACTTC.

V and J are TRBV5-6 and TRBJ2-7, with TRBD2 identical over 9 bases. Germline-derived CDR1 and CDR2 are SGHDT and YYEEEE. This CDR3 is 16 amino acids long. J gave up 3 bases and V 2 bases, and 9 bases lay outside the gene matches. This CDR3 reads CASSFRAGGPFYEQYF. Written as DNA, the CDR3 is TGTGCCAGCAGCTTTCGGGCGGGAGGGCCCTTCTACGAGCAGTACTTC.

The rearrangement uses TRBV15 and TRBJ1-5; 7 bases are a match to TRBD1. The CDR3 totals 15 residues. Germline CDR1 LNHNV, CDR2 YYDKDF (reference sequence). Trimming took 0 bases from V and 6 from J; bases not matched to a gene: 5. The CDR3: CATSRDPHRGQPQHF. The CDR3 DNA is TGTGCCACCAGCAGAGATCCCCACAGGGGTCAGCCCCAGCATTTT.

This chain connects TRBV6-5 to TRBJ1-3, with D possibly TRBD1 on 5 matching bases. The CDR3 spans 16 residues. Trimming removed 0 bases at V and 4 bases at J, with 13 bases between. The germline V gene has CDR1 MNHEY and CDR2 SVGAGI. This CDR3 is CASSYSTGGVGNTIYF. Here the CDR3 DNA reads TGTGCCAGCAGTTACTCGACCGGGGGTGTCGGAAACACCATATATTTT.

This clone was counted once. Here the CDR3 reads CASILGPAGWTQYF. The CDR3 nucleotides are TGTGCCAGCATACTCGGACCCGCCGGGTGGACCCAGTACTTC. The rearrangement joins TRBV7-8 to TRBJ2-5, with no clear D. The V gene's germline CDR1 is SGHVS and CDR2 FQNEAQ. CDR3 length: 14 amino acids. Trimming stripped 7 bases from V and 7 bases from J, with 19 bases between.

The chain couples TRBV5-1 to TRBJ1-1; D gene uncertain. CDR1 and CDR2 from the germline V gene are SGHRS and YFSETQ. Trimming removed 3 bases from V and 5 bases from J, with 11 bases in between. The CDR3 loop spans 13 amino acids. CDR3 region: CASSSVGKTEAFF. CDR3 sequence (DNA): TGCGCCAGCAGCTCCGTTGGAAAAACTGAAGCTTTCTTT.

The CDR3 loop reads CASSLLTNTGELFF. CDR3 coding DNA: TGTGCCAGCAGCTTACTTACGAACACCGGGGAGCTGTTTTTT. The chain employs TRBV7-2 and TRBJ2-2, with D unclear. V dropped 2 bases and J dropped 0 bases, with 4 bases sitting between them. The CDR3 contains 14 residues. Per germline, CDR1 SGHTA and CDR2 FQGNSA.

V and J are TRBV7-6 and TRBJ2-5; the match to TRBD2 covers 9 bases. The V gene end was trimmed by 2 bases and the J gene end by 1 base; junction bases not matched to a gene: 5. This CDR3 spans 16 amino acids. CDR1 is SGHVS and CDR2 is FNYEAQ in the germline V gene. This chain's CDR3 is CASSLRLAALQETQYF. The CDR3 region has the DNA TGTGCCAGCAGCTTAAGACTAGCGGCCCTCCAAGAGACCCAGTACTTC. Looking up the rest from reference TRBV7-6 and TRBJ2-5 gives the full variable domain: GAGVSQSPRYKVTKRGQDVALRCDPISGHVSLYWYRQALGQGPEFLTYFNYEAQQDKSGLPNDRFSAERPEGSISTLTIQRTEQRDSAMYRCASSLRLAALQETQYFGPGTRLLVL.

The rearrangement uses TRBV9 and TRBJ2-2, with 9 positions matching TRBD1. The V and J ends lost 0 bases and 6 bases, in that order; junction bases with no gene match: 9. The CDR3 length is 17 residues. CDR1 and CDR2 (germline): SGDLS, YYNGEE. The DNA of the CDR3 is TGTGCCAGCAGCGTAGCGGGACAGGGTTGGCGGGCCGGGGAGCTGTTTTTT. It is translated as CASSVAGQGWRAGELFF.

The chain has TRBV7-8 and TRBJ2-1, with TRBD1 matching over 7 bases. The CDR3 totals 15 residues. Germline V lookup: CDR1 SGHVS, CDR2 FQNEAQ. The V and J ends lost 5 bases and 10 bases, in that order; junction bases with no gene match: 14. CDR3: CASSALTGPAFEQFF. CDR3 nucleotide sequence: TGTGCCAGCAGCGCATTGACAGGGCCAGCTTTCGAGCAGTTCTTC.

V is TRBV7-3 and J is TRBJ2-5, with D unresolved. CDR1 and CDR2 from the germline V gene are SGHTA and FQGTGA. Trimming pared 6 bases from V and 7 bases from J, leaving 9 bases between. The length of the CDR3 is 11 residues. The CDR3 DNA is TGTGCCAGCAGTGCCGACGGGACCCAGTACTTC. Its translation: CASSADGTQYF.

This chain joins TRBV7-3 and TRBJ2-1, with 8 bases that match TRBD1. Unmatched junction bases numbered 3, after V lost 5 bases and J lost 6 bases. The CDR3 has 13 residues. Germline V gene data show CDR1 as SGHTA and CDR2 as FQGTGA. CDR3 region: CASSTDRANEQFF. CDR3 coding DNA: TGTGCCAGCAGCACGGACAGGGCCAATGAGCAGTTCTTC.

This clone was picked up one time. The rearrangement uses TRBV11-3 and TRBJ2-7; possible D gene TRBD1, 5 bases. The CDR3 sequence is 15 residues long. Germline values: CDR1 SGHNT, CDR2 YENEEA. V lost 6 bases and J lost 0, with 15 bases in between. DNA of the CDR3: TGTGCCAGCAGACAATACAGGAGACGCTCCTACGAGCAGTACTTC. It translates to CASRQYRRRSYEQYF.

V and J are TRBV4-3 and TRBJ2-7; 13 bases fit TRBD2. Trimming cost V 2 bases and J 0 bases; bases outside gene matches: 10. This CDR3 contains 19 residues. In germline, CDR1 is LGHNA, CDR2 YSLEER. CDR3 protein: CASSQIVPGLAGSSYEQYF. As DNA, the CDR3 is TGCGCCAGCAGCCAAATCGTCCCGGGACTAGCGGGAAGCTCCTACGAGCAGTACTTC.

The genes are TRBV29-1 and TRBJ1-3; D gene ambiguous. V was trimmed by 5 bases and J by 4 bases, leaving 9 bases between them. The CDR3 runs to 12 residues. The germline V gene encodes CDR1 SQVTM and CDR2 ANQGSEA. CDR3 nucleotides: TGCAGCGTTCCGGGGTTCGGAAACACCATATATTTT. As protein: CSVPGFGNTIYF.

V usage is TRBV7-2 and J usage is TRBJ1-5, with TRBD1 as a possible D gene (6 bases). Germline V gives CDR1 SGHTA, CDR2 FQGNSA. The CDR3 is 16 amino acids. Trimming shortened V by 5 bases and J by 5 bases, and 19 bases separated the two germline ends. CDR3 protein: CASSPWSFTGHQPQHF. The CDR3, as DNA: TGTGCCAGCAGCCCTTGGTCTTTTACAGGGCATCAGCCCCAGCATTTT.

This clone came up once. The chain combines TRBV5-1 with TRBJ1-1; 10 nucleotides agree with TRBD1. The CDR3 consists of 16 residues. The junction had 7 bases not matched to a gene; V was cut back by 4 bases and J by 1 base. Germline lookup yields CDR1 SGHRS and CDR2 YFSETQ. The CDR3 region is CASSPGRTGGNTEAFF. The CDR3 nucleotides read TGCGCCAGCAGCCCAGGTCGGACAGGGGGGAACACTGAAGCTTTCTTT.

The genes are TRBV9 and TRBJ2-7, with 7 bases that match TRBD1. Trimming removed 0 bases from V and 3 bases from J; junction bases left unmatched: 6. The CDR3 is 15 amino acids. Germline CDR1 SGDLS, CDR2 YYNGEE. CDR3 protein: CASSVDGTALYEQYF. CDR3 bases: TGTGCCAGCAGCGTAGACGGGACAGCTCTCTACGAGCAGTACTTC.

This clone was detected only a few times. The rearrangement links TRBV27 to TRBJ2-1, with unresolved D. The CDR3 contains 13 residues. Trimming pared 2 bases from V and 10 bases from J, leaving 12 bases between. Germline CDR1 reads MNHEY; CDR2 reads SMNVEV (reference sequence). The CDR3 DNA is TGTGCCAGCAGTTTAATTTTTGGATCGGAGCAGTTCTTC. The encoded protein is CASSLIFGSEQFF.

This chain connects TRBV27 to TRBJ2-7; D perhaps matches TRBD1 (5 bases). CDR3 length equals 14 residues. Germline lookup yields CDR1 MNHEY and CDR2 SMNVEV (reference sequence). The ends were cut back, 6 bases at V and 3 bases at J, with 15 bases in the middle. For the CDR3, the DNA is TGTGCCAGCAGCCTACGACAGAACCACTACGAGCAGTACTTC. Amino acid sequence: CASSLRQNHYEQYF.

V gene TRBV7-2 combines with J gene TRBJ2-7; D gene uncertain. Germline V gene lookup returns CDR1 SGHTA and CDR2 FQGNSA. Trimming took 5 bases from V and 6 from J, leaving 17 bases between them. This CDR3 has 14 amino acids. CDR3 region: CASSTVHGPSEQYF. The DNA for the CDR3 is TGTGCCAGCAGCACCGTACATGGCCCCTCCGAGCAGTACTTC.